This T cell receptor (beta chain) was obtained from a study of blood T cell repertoires in COVID-19. Turning to the study itself: The United States, Italy and Spain provided the acute and convalescent COVID-19 samples.

Authors' methods: Quantification of nucleated cells was approximated via reference gene primer amplification. The protocol was immunoSEQ multiplex PCR, while the TCRdb copy is restricted to in-frame clones and leaves out a portion. V and J calls and clone size are given by that table; D and trimming were obtained from the DNA. The sample shows about 50,000 clones, 81% of them seen only once. While infection was still active, Seattle patients were enrolled and then followed longitudinally. Between the trimmed V and J ends, which lost 3 bases and 6 bases, there was a span of 11 bases. CDR1 and CDR2 (germline): KGHSH, LQKENI. CDR3 length equals 13 residues.

The TCR comes from an elderly woman with COVID-19, enrolled during active disease. The sequenced sample consisted of peripheral blood. The chain combines TRBV18 with TRBJ1-2, with D perhaps matching TRBD1 (5 bases). The CDR3 loop is CASSPRQIDGYTF. The DNA of the CDR3 is TGTGCCAGCTCACCGAGACAGATCGATGGCTACACCTTC. Variable domain in full (rest from reference TRBV18 and TRBJ1-2): NAGVMQNPRHLVRRRGQEARLRCSPMKGHSHVYWYRQLPEEGLKFMVYLQKENIIDESGMPKERFSAEFPKEGPSILRIQQVVRGDSAAYFCASSPRQIDGYTFGSGTRLTVV.